Included here is one T cell receptor (beta chain) sequence, with context. Its antigen is currently unknown. The CDR3 runs 12 residues. Trimming took off 5 bases at V and 10 bases at J, with 11 bases between the two ends. Germline CDR1 is SNHLY and CDR2 is FYNNEI. TCR beta VDJ and CDR3 profiles were obtained from a genomic DNA template. TCRdb ran MiXCR on the reads and lists one entry per CDR3 protein. The sample carries about 160,000 distinct CDR3 sequences, roughly 48% recorded once. All patients picked for sequencing had shown, by flow cytometry, an expansion of CD8+CD57+ cells. The source of the sample is a study of CD8+CD57+ T cells in acquired aplastic anemia. Regarding the study as a whole: Found in both controls and patients were approximately 31 CD8+ CDR3 sequences. Controls and patients did not differ significantly in CD8+ Simpson's diversity.

This chain uses TRBV2 with TRBJ1-4, with D tentatively TRBD1 (5 bases). The source of this sequence is a human donor with aplastic anemia. Sequenced input: sorted CD4+, CD8+, or CD8+CD57+ T cells (not recorded which) from PBMCs. CDR3 in amino acids: CASSLGGGKLFF. CDR3 in DNA: TGTGCCAGCAGTCTCGGGGGAGGAAAACTGTTTTTT.